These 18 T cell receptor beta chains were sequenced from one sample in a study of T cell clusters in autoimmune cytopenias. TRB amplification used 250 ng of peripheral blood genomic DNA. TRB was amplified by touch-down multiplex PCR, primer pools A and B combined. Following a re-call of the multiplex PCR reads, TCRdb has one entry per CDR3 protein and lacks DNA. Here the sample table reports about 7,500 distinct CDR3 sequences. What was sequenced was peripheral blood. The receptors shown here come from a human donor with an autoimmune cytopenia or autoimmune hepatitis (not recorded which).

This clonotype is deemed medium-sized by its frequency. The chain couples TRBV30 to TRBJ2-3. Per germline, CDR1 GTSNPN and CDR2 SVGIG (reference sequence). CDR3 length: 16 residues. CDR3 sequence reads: CAWNLMMASRSVAQYF.

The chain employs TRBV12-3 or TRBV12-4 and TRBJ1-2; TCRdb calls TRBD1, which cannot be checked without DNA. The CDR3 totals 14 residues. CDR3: CASRLNREPYGYTF.

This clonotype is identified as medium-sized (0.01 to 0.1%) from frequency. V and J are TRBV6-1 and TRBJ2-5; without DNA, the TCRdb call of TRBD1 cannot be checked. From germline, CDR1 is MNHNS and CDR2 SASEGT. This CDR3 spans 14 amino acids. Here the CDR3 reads CASQQVSLLETQYF.

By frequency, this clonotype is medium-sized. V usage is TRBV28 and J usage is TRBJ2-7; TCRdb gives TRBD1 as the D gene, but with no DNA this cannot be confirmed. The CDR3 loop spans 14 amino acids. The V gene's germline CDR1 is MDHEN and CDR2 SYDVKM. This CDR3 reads CASSPTGKKGEQYF.

The CDR3: CASSEGYEQFF. The chain joins TRBV10-2 to TRBJ2-1. The CDR3 is 11 residues long. The germline CDR1 and CDR2 sequences are WSHSY and SAAADI.

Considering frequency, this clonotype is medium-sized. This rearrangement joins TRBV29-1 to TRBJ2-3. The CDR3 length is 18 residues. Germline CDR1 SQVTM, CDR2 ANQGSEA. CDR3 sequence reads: CSVEDDLSVKVSTDTQYF.

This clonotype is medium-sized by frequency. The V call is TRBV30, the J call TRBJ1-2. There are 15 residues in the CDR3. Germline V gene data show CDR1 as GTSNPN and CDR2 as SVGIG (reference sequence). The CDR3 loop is CAWSVQNSLNYGYTF.

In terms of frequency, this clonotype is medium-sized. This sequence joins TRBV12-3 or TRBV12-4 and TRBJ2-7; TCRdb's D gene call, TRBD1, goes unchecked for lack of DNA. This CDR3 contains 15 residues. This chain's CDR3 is CASRATGTKGGEQYF.

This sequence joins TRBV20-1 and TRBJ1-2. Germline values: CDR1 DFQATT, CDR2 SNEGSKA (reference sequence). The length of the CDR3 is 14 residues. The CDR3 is CSARPTSANYGYTF.

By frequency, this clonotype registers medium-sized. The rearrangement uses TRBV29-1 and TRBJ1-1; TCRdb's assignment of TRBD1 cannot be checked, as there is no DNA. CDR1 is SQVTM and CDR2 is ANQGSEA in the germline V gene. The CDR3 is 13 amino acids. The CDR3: CSVRVRENTEAFF.

This CDR3 is CSARKGILNYGYTF. The chain employs TRBV20-1 and TRBJ1-2; TCRdb lists TRBD1, though no DNA is available to test this call. Germline V gene sequence: CDR1 DFQATT, CDR2 SNEGSKA (reference sequence). The CDR3 loop spans 14 amino acids.

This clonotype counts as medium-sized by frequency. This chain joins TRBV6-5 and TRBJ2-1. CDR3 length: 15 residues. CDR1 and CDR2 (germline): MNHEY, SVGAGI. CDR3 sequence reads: CASSYDGGSYNEQFF.

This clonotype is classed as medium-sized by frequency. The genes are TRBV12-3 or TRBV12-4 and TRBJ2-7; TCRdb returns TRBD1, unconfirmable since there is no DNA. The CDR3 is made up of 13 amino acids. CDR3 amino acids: CASTQDRVHEQYF.

Here the CDR3 reads CASSYAGSRQGNWGSNEQFF. V and J are TRBV6-5 and TRBJ2-1; lacking DNA, the TRBD1 call made by TCRdb goes unchecked. CDR1 and CDR2 (germline): MNHEY, SVGAGI. This CDR3 has 20 amino acids.

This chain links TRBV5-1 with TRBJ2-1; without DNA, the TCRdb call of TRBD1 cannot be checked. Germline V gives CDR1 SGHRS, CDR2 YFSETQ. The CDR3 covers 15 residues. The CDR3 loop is CASRPSGTGWNEQFF.

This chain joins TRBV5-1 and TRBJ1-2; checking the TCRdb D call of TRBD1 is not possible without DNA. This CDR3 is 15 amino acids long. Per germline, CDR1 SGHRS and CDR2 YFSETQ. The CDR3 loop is CASSLTGGAGYGYTF.

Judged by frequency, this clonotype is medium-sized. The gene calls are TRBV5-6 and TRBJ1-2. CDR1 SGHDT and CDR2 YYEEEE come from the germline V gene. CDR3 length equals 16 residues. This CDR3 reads CASSLAGGFYGYGYTF.

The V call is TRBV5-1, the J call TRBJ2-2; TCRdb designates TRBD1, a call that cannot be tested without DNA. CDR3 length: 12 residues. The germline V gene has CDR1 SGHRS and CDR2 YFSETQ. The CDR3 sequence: CASSLAGRELFF.